A selection of T cell receptor beta chains follows, all from one sample in a study of cytomegalovirus exposure and HLA in healthy donors. The assay was immunoSEQ multiplex PCR, and TCRdb's table has in-frame clones only and misses some. The sample shows roughly 150,000 clones, approximately 86% of them seen only once. Input material: PBMCs. All receptors derive from a woman aged 18-29 years in good health and CMV-seronegative. CDR3s include the opening cysteine and the closing phenylalanine or tryptophan. The D gene is left open where the match is weak. Clone size is stated in some rows and not others, as once, few, many or a class when expanded.

d_call: TRBD1
clone_size: -
v_call: TRBV19
j_call: TRBJ1-1
cdr3_aa: CASSMWGYRGTEAFF
cdr3_nt: TGTGCCAGTAGTATGTGGGGTTACAGGGGAACTGAAGCTTTCTTT

d_call: -
clone_size: -
v_call: TRBV7-8
j_call: TRBJ2-7
cdr3_aa: CATSSASYEQYF
cdr3_nt: TGTGCCACCAGTAGCGCCTCCTACGAGCAGTACTTC

d_call: -
clone_size: -
v_call: TRBV9
j_call: TRBJ2-1
cdr3_aa: CASSVSFLGGASYNEQFF
cdr3_nt: TGTGCCAGCAGCGTATCTTTTCTAGGGGGGGCCTCCTACAATGAGCAGTTCTTC

d_call: -
clone_size: once
v_call: TRBV6-5
j_call: TRBJ2-1
cdr3_aa: CASSRDSLGGEQFF
cdr3_nt: TGTGCCAGCAGCCGGGACTCCCTTGGAGGTGAGCAGTTCTTC

d_call: -
clone_size: -
v_call: TRBV5-1
j_call: TRBJ1-1
cdr3_aa: CASSLGRNGREAFF
cdr3_nt: TGCGCCAGCAGCTTGGGTCGAAACGGCAGGGAAGCTTTCTTT

d_call: -
clone_size: many
v_call: TRBV5-1
j_call: TRBJ1-6
cdr3_aa: CASSRQAYNSPLHF
cdr3_nt: TGCGCCAGCAGCCGACAGGCCTATAATTCACCCCTCCACTTT

d_call: TRBD1
clone_size: -
v_call: TRBV6-5
j_call: TRBJ1-2
cdr3_aa: CASSYGTGANYGYTF
cdr3_nt: TGTGCCAGCAGTTACGGGACAGGGGCTAACTATGGCTACACCTTC

d_call: -
clone_size: -
v_call: TRBV19
j_call: TRBJ1-2
cdr3_aa: CASSMIDRSYGYTF
cdr3_nt: TGTGCCAGTAGTATGATCGACAGGAGCTATGGCTACACCTTC

d_call: -
clone_size: -
v_call: TRBV10-2
j_call: TRBJ2-3
cdr3_aa: CASSEVGSGTDTQYF
cdr3_nt: TGCGCCAGCAGTGAGGTCGGGTCGGGCACAGATACGCAGTATTTT

d_call: -
clone_size: -
v_call: TRBV18
j_call: TRBJ1-2
cdr3_aa: CASSSGTNDMRYTF
cdr3_nt: TGTGCCAGCTCATCCGGGACAAACGATATGCGCTACACCTTC

d_call: -
clone_size: -
v_call: TRBV14
j_call: TRBJ1-3
cdr3_aa: CASRPSGSGNTIYF
cdr3_nt: TGTGCCAGCAGACCGTCAGGATCTGGAAACACCATATATTTT

d_call: TRBD1
clone_size: -
v_call: TRBV4-1
j_call: TRBJ2-1
cdr3_aa: CASSRGQGRNEQFF
cdr3_nt: TGCGCCAGCAGCCGGGGACAGGGTAGAAATGAGCAGTTCTTC

d_call: TRBD2
clone_size: -
v_call: TRBV9
j_call: TRBJ2-1
cdr3_aa: CASQPGLAGVGEQFF
cdr3_nt: TGTGCCAGCCAACCGGGACTAGCGGGAGTAGGGGAGCAGTTCTTC

d_call: -
clone_size: -
v_call: TRBV19
j_call: TRBJ1-1
cdr3_aa: CASSSGDAGRNTEAFF
cdr3_nt: TGTGCCAGTAGTTCGGGTGATGCAGGGCGGAACACTGAAGCTTTCTTT

d_call: -
clone_size: -
v_call: TRBV4-2
j_call: TRBJ1-1
cdr3_aa: CASSQAGGPEAFF
cdr3_nt: TGTGCCAGCAGCCAAGCGGGGGGCCCTGAAGCTTTCTTT

d_call: -
clone_size: -
v_call: TRBV4-1
j_call: TRBJ1-5
cdr3_aa: CASRKNGDSNQPQHF
cdr3_nt: TGCGCCAGCAGGAAGAACGGGGATAGCAATCAGCCCCAGCATTTT

d_call: -
clone_size: -
v_call: TRBV27
j_call: TRBJ2-7
cdr3_aa: CASRQTDSSYEQYF
cdr3_nt: TGTGCCAGCAGACAAACGGACAGCTCCTACGAGCAGTACTTC

d_call: TRBD2
clone_size: -
v_call: TRBV7-9
j_call: TRBJ2-5
cdr3_aa: CASSAPRVGGGSQETQYF
cdr3_nt: TGTGCCAGCAGCGCCCCCCGAGTTGGCGGGGGGTCGCAAGAGACCCAGTACTTC

d_call: -
clone_size: -
v_call: TRBV5-6
j_call: TRBJ2-5
cdr3_aa: CASSLTRQETQYF
cdr3_nt: TGTGCCAGCAGCTTGACGAGGCAAGAGACCCAGTACTTC

d_call: TRBD2
clone_size: few
v_call: TRBV19
j_call: TRBJ2-7
cdr3_aa: CASRVAGSSYEQYF
cdr3_nt: TGTGCCAGTAGGGTAGCGGGTTCCTCCTACGAGCAGTACTTC

d_call: -
clone_size: -
v_call: TRBV14
j_call: TRBJ1-3
cdr3_aa: CASQLPQTLGNTIYF
cdr3_nt: TGTGCCAGCCAACTCCCGCAGACTCTGGGAAACACCATATATTTT

d_call: TRBD2
clone_size: -
v_call: TRBV7-2
j_call: TRBJ2-7
cdr3_aa: CASSLGGLAGAVSYEQYF
cdr3_nt: TGTGCCAGCAGCTTAGGCGGACTAGCGGGAGCAGTTTCCTACGAGCAGTACTTC

d_call: -
clone_size: once
v_call: TRBV28
j_call: TRBJ2-5
cdr3_aa: CASSQYNRAETQYF
cdr3_nt: TGTGCCAGCAGTCAATACAACAGGGCAGAGACCCAGTACTTC

d_call: -
clone_size: -
v_call: TRBV4-3
j_call: TRBJ1-1
cdr3_aa: CASSQVGGVEAFF
cdr3_nt: TGCGCCAGCAGCCAAGTGGGGGGAGTAGAAGCTTTCTTT

d_call: TRBD1
clone_size: -
v_call: TRBV13
j_call: TRBJ2-7
cdr3_aa: CASSIRGQGFYEQYF
cdr3_nt: TGTGCCAGCAGCATAAGGGGACAGGGCTTCTACGAGCAGTACTTC

d_call: TRBD1
clone_size: -
v_call: TRBV4-2
j_call: TRBJ2-7
cdr3_aa: CASSHRNDRGPSYEQYF
cdr3_nt: TGTGCCAGCAGCCACAGAAATGACAGGGGCCCTTCCTACGAGCAGTACTTC

d_call: -
clone_size: -
v_call: TRBV29-1
j_call: TRBJ2-7
cdr3_aa: CSVDRTGYGYEQYF
cdr3_nt: TGCAGCGTTGATCGCACAGGGTATGGCTACGAGCAGTACTTC

d_call: -
clone_size: -
v_call: TRBV2
j_call: TRBJ2-5
cdr3_aa: CASSDRLQETQYF
cdr3_nt: TGTGCCAGCAGTGACAGACTCCAAGAGACCCAGTACTTC

d_call: TRBD1
clone_size: -
v_call: TRBV6-5
j_call: TRBJ2-1
cdr3_aa: CASSLGQGVPEQFF
cdr3_nt: TGTGCCAGCAGTTTGGGACAGGGGGTCCCTGAGCAGTTCTTC

d_call: -
clone_size: few
v_call: TRBV7-2
j_call: TRBJ2-2
cdr3_aa: CASSFVGQGGTGELFF
cdr3_nt: TGTGCCAGCAGCTTTGTGGGGCAGGGTGGCACCGGGGAGCTGTTTTTT

d_call: -
clone_size: -
v_call: TRBV30
j_call: TRBJ1-2
cdr3_aa: CAWSGGASPSGYTF
cdr3_nt: TGTGCCTGGAGCGGGGGGGCTTCACCTAGCGGCTACACCTTC

d_call: -
clone_size: -
v_call: TRBV5-1
j_call: TRBJ1-6
cdr3_aa: CASSSNNSPLHF
cdr3_nt: TGCGCCAGCAGCTCTAATAATTCACCCCTCCACTTT

d_call: -
clone_size: -
v_call: TRBV7-9
j_call: TRBJ1-2
cdr3_aa: CASSLSPNYGYTF
cdr3_nt: TGTGCCAGCAGCTTATCTCCTAACTATGGCTACACCTTC

d_call: -
clone_size: -
v_call: TRBV6-5
j_call: TRBJ1-6
cdr3_aa: CASRLNRDRNSPLHF
cdr3_nt: TGTGCCAGCAGACTAAACAGGGATCGGAATTCACCCCTCCACTTT

d_call: -
clone_size: -
v_call: TRBV7-6
j_call: TRBJ1-2
cdr3_aa: CASSLLSRDGYTF
cdr3_nt: TGTGCCAGCAGCTTATTATCCCGGGATGGCTACACCTTC

d_call: TRBD1
clone_size: -
v_call: TRBV2
j_call: TRBJ1-4
cdr3_aa: CASSEENTGQGREKLFF
cdr3_nt: TGTGCCAGCAGTGAAGAAAACACGGGACAGGGTCGTGAAAAACTGTTTTTT

d_call: -
clone_size: -
v_call: TRBV9
j_call: TRBJ2-1
cdr3_aa: CASSTGRGGYNEQFF
cdr3_nt: TGTGCCAGCAGCACAGGTAGGGGGGGTTACAATGAGCAGTTCTTC

d_call: -
clone_size: few
v_call: TRBV2
j_call: TRBJ1-5
cdr3_aa: CASNKVRGQPQHF
cdr3_nt: TGTGCCAGCAATAAGGTGCGGGGGCAGCCCCAGCATTTT

d_call: TRBD2
clone_size: -
v_call: TRBV5-1
j_call: TRBJ2-5
cdr3_aa: CASSPLGTSSSETQYF
cdr3_nt: TGCGCCAGCAGCCCCTTAGGGACTAGCAGTTCGGAGACCCAGTACTTC

d_call: -
clone_size: -
v_call: TRBV29-1
j_call: TRBJ2-3
cdr3_aa: CSVYRATDTQYF
cdr3_nt: TGCAGCGTTTACAGGGCCACAGATACGCAGTATTTT

d_call: -
clone_size: once
v_call: TRBV27
j_call: TRBJ2-5
cdr3_aa: CASSALAGGGLYQETQYF
cdr3_nt: TGTGCCAGCAGTGCATTGGCTGGCGGGGGCTTGTACCAAGAGACCCAGTACTTC

d_call: -
clone_size: -
v_call: TRBV10-3
j_call: TRBJ2-7
cdr3_aa: CAISSSYEQYF
cdr3_nt: TGTGCCATCAGTTCTAGCTACGAGCAGTACTTC

d_call: -
clone_size: -
v_call: TRBV6-1
j_call: TRBJ1-3
cdr3_aa: CASSEVGGTGNTIYF
cdr3_nt: TGTGCCAGCAGTGAAGTGGGAGGGACTGGAAACACCATATATTTT

d_call: TRBD1
clone_size: -
v_call: TRBV19
j_call: TRBJ1-2
cdr3_aa: CASTQERQGYGYTF
cdr3_nt: TGTGCCAGTACCCAAGAGCGACAGGGGTATGGCTACACCTTC

d_call: TRBD2
clone_size: -
v_call: TRBV11-2
j_call: TRBJ2-2
cdr3_aa: CASSLTSGGINPFVGELFF
cdr3_nt: TGTGCCAGCAGCTTAACTAGCGGGGGGATTAACCCGTTTGTTGGGGAGCTGTTTTTT

d_call: -
clone_size: -
v_call: TRBV7-2
j_call: TRBJ2-7
cdr3_aa: CASSLGTVTYEQYF
cdr3_nt: TGTGCCAGCAGCTTAGGGACTGTTACCTACGAGCAGTACTTC

d_call: -
clone_size: -
v_call: TRBV5-5
j_call: TRBJ1-5
cdr3_aa: CASSGWGAGQPQHF
cdr3_nt: TGTGCCAGCAGCGGATGGGGAGCAGGCCAGCCCCAGCATTTT

d_call: TRBD1
clone_size: -
v_call: TRBV7-2
j_call: TRBJ1-5
cdr3_aa: CASSLDGTGSQPQHF
cdr3_nt: TGTGCCAGCAGCTTAGACGGGACAGGGAGTCAGCCCCAGCATTTT